One sample yielded the 9 T cell receptor beta chains listed below, sequenced in a study of radiotherapy plus CTLA-4 blockade in lung cancer. TCRdb's copy holds only in-frame clones and misses some; the assay was immunoSEQ multiplex PCR. The data contain 35,000 or so clones, 75% to 90% of them singletons. The sequencing used peripheral blood, collected from a patient treated with radiotherapy plus ipilimumab. Source of these receptors: a human donor with non-small cell lung cancer who had stable disease on radiotherapy plus ipilimumab.

This sequence joins TRBV4-2 and TRBJ2-6; TRBD2 agrees at 10 bases. The J segment lost 0 bases and the V segment lost 4 bases, leaving 15 bases of the junction unmatched. The CDR3 runs to 21 residues. CDR1 and CDR2 (germline): LGHNA, YNFKEQ. CDR3 amino acids: CASSLELAGSFSSSGANVLTF. The CDR3 nucleotides are TGTGCCAGCAGCCTTGAACTAGCGGGAAGTTTTTCTTCCTCTGGGGCCAACGTCCTGACTTTC.

The J gene is TRBJ2-3, the V gene TRBV7-9; the D is unclear. V lost 5 bases, J lost 0 bases, and 12 bases lay in between. Per germline, CDR1 SEHNR and CDR2 FQNEAQ (reference sequence). The CDR3 covers 15 residues. The CDR3 region is CASSPRRVSTDTQYF. The CDR3 region has the DNA TGTGCCAGCAGCCCCCGTCGAGTCAGCACAGATACGCAGTATTTT.

The CDR3 DNA reads as TGTGCCAGCAGCCCCCGAGACTTACTAGCGGGAGGGCCCAATGAGCAGTTCTTC. Translating it yields CASSPRDLLAGGPNEQFF. V and J are TRBV9 and TRBJ2-1, with TRBD2 matching over 13 bases. The trim removed 4 bases at V and 6 bases at J, leaving 13 bases unmatched. The germline V gene has CDR1 SGDLS and CDR2 YYNGEE. The length of the CDR3 is 18 residues.

This clone turned up a few times. The chain carries TRBV6-6 and TRBJ2-5; the match to TRBD2 covers 15 bases. Germline trimming cut 10 bases from V and 4 bases from J; bases unmatched to any gene: 7. CDR3 length equals 15 residues. Germline CDR1 is MNHNY and CDR2 is SVGAGI (reference sequence). CDR3 DNA sequence: TGTGCCACCCTCGGACTAGCGGGAGGGTCAGAGACCCAGTACTTC. It encodes CATLGLAGGSETQYF.

The genes are TRBV30 and TRBJ1-5, with D possibly matching TRBD1 (6 bases). The germline CDR1 and CDR2 sequences are GTSNPN and SVGIG (reference sequence). The CDR3 is made up of 14 amino acids. V lost 1 base and J lost 7, with 14 bases in between. This chain's CDR3 is CAWSEARGYQPQHF. CDR3 DNA: TGTGCCTGGAGTGAGGCCAGGGGATACCAGCCCCAGCATTTT.

J is TRBJ2-7 and V is TRBV10-3; 12 nucleotides line up with TRBD2. Germline CDR1 ENHRY, CDR2 SYGVKD. V lost 7 bases and J lost 5; bases outside the gene matches: 9. The CDR3 consists of 15 residues. The CDR3 DNA sequence: TGTGCCATCACGGCTAGCGGGAGGGGAAGGGACGAGCAGTACTTC. Translated, it gives CAITASGRGRDEQYF.

In this sample, this clone turned up once. This chain connects TRBV9 to TRBJ2-5; D possibly corresponds to TRBD2 (5 bases). Germline lookup yields CDR1 SGDLS and CDR2 YYNGEE. This CDR3 region has 18 residues. V dropped 0 bases and J dropped 5 bases, with 23 bases sitting between them. In DNA, the CDR3 is TGTGCCAGCAGCGTAGGGCTTCAACCATGGGGAGTAAGGGAGACCCAGTACTTC. Translated, it gives CASSVGLQPWGVRETQYF.

This sequence joins TRBV5-1 and TRBJ2-1; D perhaps matches TRBD2 (6 bases). V was shortened by 0 bases and J by 7 bases, with 14 bases between the two germline ends. Germline V lookup: CDR1 SGHRS, CDR2 YFSETQ. The CDR3 contains 15 residues. CDR3: CASSLDTGAGNEQFF. In DNA form, the CDR3 reads TGCGCCAGCAGCTTGGATACGGGCGCGGGGAATGAGCAGTTCTTC.

The V and J genes are TRBV4-1 and TRBJ2-2; 13 nucleotides agree with TRBD2. V lost 2 bases, J lost 4 bases, and 13 bases stayed unmatched. The CDR3 runs 20 residues. CDR1 is MGHRA and CDR2 is YSYEKL in the germline V gene. This CDR3 reads CASSQPKGLAGLGGTGELFF. CDR3 nucleotides: TGCGCCAGCAGCCAACCCAAGGGACTAGCGGGGTTAGGGGGCACCGGGGAGCTGTTTTTT.